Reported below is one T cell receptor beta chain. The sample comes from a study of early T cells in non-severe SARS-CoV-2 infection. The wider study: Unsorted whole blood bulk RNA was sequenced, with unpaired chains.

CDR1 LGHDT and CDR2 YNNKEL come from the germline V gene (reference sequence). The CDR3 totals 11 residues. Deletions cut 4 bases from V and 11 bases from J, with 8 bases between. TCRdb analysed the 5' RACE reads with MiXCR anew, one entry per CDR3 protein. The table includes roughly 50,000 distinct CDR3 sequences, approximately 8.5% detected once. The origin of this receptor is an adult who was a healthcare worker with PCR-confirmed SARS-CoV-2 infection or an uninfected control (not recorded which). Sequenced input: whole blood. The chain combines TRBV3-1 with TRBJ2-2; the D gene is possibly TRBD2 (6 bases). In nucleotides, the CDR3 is TGTGCCAGCAGCCCCGGGGGAGAGCTGTTTTTT. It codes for CASSPGGELFF.